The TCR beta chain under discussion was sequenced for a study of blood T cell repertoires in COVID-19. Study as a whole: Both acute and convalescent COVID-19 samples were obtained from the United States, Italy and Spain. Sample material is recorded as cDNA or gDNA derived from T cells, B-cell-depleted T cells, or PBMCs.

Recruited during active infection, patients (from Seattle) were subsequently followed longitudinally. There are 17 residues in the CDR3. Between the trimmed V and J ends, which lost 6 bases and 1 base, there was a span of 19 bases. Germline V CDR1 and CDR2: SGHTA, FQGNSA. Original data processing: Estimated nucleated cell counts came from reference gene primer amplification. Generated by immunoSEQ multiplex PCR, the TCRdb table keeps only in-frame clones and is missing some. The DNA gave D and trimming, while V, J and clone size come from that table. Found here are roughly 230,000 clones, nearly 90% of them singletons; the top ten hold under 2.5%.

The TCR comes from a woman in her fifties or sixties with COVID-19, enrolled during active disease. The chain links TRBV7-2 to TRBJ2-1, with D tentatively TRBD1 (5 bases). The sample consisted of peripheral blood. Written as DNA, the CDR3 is TGTGCCAGCAGACGATCCTTGGGGCAGGGATCCTACAATGAGCAGTTCTTC. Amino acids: CASRRSLGQGSYNEQFF.